This T cell receptor beta chain was observed in a study of shared clonotypes between healthy human individuals. Notes on the study in general: Shared clonotypes across all four donors exceeded non-shared ones in generation probability. Measured sharing among donors was expected to vary with sequencing depth. Naive subsets generally exceeded memory subsets in estimated richness.

Clones were read by immunoSEQ multiplex PCR, and TCRdb kept only the in-frame ones, dropping some. The sample includes roughly 650,000 clones, roughly 97% of them seen just once. This clone was detected once. Its antigen is unknown. Healthy adults negative for HIV, lacking recent acute infections or vaccinations, served as donors. This clonotype originated in a woman under 40 in good health. The sequenced sample consisted of naive CD4+ T cells sorted from blood. The subset is: CD45RA+ positively selected.

CDR3: CASSPRYRDNEQFF. Written as DNA, the CDR3 is TGTGCCAGCAGCCCGAGATACCGTGACAATGAGCAGTTCTTC. This rearrangement joins TRBV7-8 to TRBJ2-1; D gene ambiguous. The CDR3 is made up of 14 amino acids. The V gene lost 5 bases and the J gene lost 5 bases, with 13 bases spanning the gap. Germline V gene sequence: CDR1 SGHVS, CDR2 FQNEAQ.